The 6 T cell receptor beta chains reported below all come from one sample, sequenced in a study of cytomegalovirus exposure and HLA in healthy donors (dated 2017 in TCRdb). Libraries were made using the immunoSEQ multiplex PCR assay. A mixture of 60 forward primers for TCR Vbeta segments and 13 reverse primers for TCR Jbeta segments was used in the multiplex PCR. Sourced from immuneACCESS, this table was stored by TCRdb with only in-frame sequences that have V and J called. A share of the clones is absent; for the studies checked, an unresolved V gene accounts for under half, and the remainder has no known explanation. The sample table shows about 200,000 clones, and roughly 77% are seen once. Approximately 0.36% of the sample is in the top ten clones. The material sequenced was PBMCs. These receptor sequences come from a male donor in good health and CMV-seropositive.

J is TRBJ2-7 and V is TRBV28; a possible D gene is TRBD2 (5 bases). From germline, CDR1 is MDHEN and CDR2 SYDVKM. V lost 2 bases to trimming and J lost 2 bases, with 10 bases between them. The CDR3 sequence is 14 residues long. For the CDR3, the DNA is TGTGCCAGCAGTTTAGAGGGCAGGACCTACGAGCAGTACTTC. Its translation is CASSLEGRTYEQYF.

The table lists this clone with a few counts. The chain joins TRBV9 to TRBJ2-1; tentatively, D is TRBD1 (6 bases). Per germline, CDR1 SGDLS and CDR2 YYNGEE. The CDR3 length is 18 residues. The V end was cut by 3 bases, the J end by 6 bases, with 25 bases between. CDR3 protein: CASSAGEWGRGVRNEQFF. In DNA form, the CDR3 reads TGTGCCAGCAGCGCTGGGGAGTGGGGCAGGGGTGTCCGCAATGAGCAGTTCTTC.

The gene calls are TRBV6-5 and TRBJ2-7; the D gene is possibly TRBD1 (6 bases). Trimming pared 5 bases from V and 7 bases from J, leaving 18 bases between. The CDR3 totals 14 residues. Germline values: CDR1 MNHEY, CDR2 SVGAGI. The CDR3 DNA is TGTGCCAGCAGTGATAACAGGGTCCCCAGGGAGCAGTACTTC. Its protein product is CASSDNRVPREQYF.

With respect to this clone: Within the sample, other DNA sequences also encode this same CDR3. The chain employs TRBV7-9 and TRBJ1-1, with D maybe TRBD1 (5 bases). V was pared by 1 base and J by 7 bases, with 13 bases between. CDR3 size: 14 residues. Per the germline V gene, CDR1 is SEHNR and CDR2 is FQNEAQ (reference sequence). In nucleotides, the CDR3 is TGTGCCAGCAGCTTAGAGGGAGGGGCTTATGAAGCTTTCTTT. Translation gives CASSLEGGAYEAFF.

This chain connects TRBV7-3 to TRBJ2-2, with 7 bases aligning to TRBD2. CDR1 and CDR2 from the germline V gene are SGHTA and FQGTGA. The CDR3 sequence is 16 residues long. Trimming at V came to 5 bases and at J to 2 bases, leaving 8 bases not matched to a gene. CDR3 loop: CASSPPGGTNTGELFF. CDR3 DNA sequence: TGTGCCAGCAGCCCCCCGGGGGGTACCAACACCGGGGAGCTGTTTTTT.

The CDR3 spells CASSLRSGHEQYF. CDR3 sequence (DNA): TGTGCCAGCAGCCTACGGAGCGGGCACGAGCAGTACTTC. The chain has TRBV11-3 and TRBJ2-7, with D perhaps matching TRBD2 (6 bases). The germline V gene encodes CDR1 SGHNT and CDR2 YENEEA. There are 13 residues in the CDR3. V lost 5 bases to trimming and J lost 5 bases, with 13 bases between them.